This TCR beta chain was captured in a study of T cells expressing NK-cell markers. On the study more broadly: Sequencing of TCR beta repertoires drew on sorted CD3+CD56+NKG2C+, CD3+CD56+NKG2C- and CD3+CD56-NKG2C+ T cells. Just one sequenced donor of eight was HCMV-seronegative, while seven were seropositive. Study outcomes and limitations: For four donors, these clonotypes were likewise the leading ones in the CD3+CD56-NKG2C+ fraction.

This CDR3 contains 13 residues. Germline V CDR1 and CDR2: DFQATT, SNEGSKA (reference sequence). 5'RACE template switching with UMIs produced the TCR beta cDNA. From the 5' RACE reads, TCRdb lists one entry per CDR3 protein and no DNA. The sample totals some 440,000 distinct CDR3 sequences. As regards this clonotype: What it binds is not known.

Sequencing was carried out using blood T cells: a sorted CD56 or NKG2C T cell subset, CD4+ or CD8+ T cells, or bulk PBMC T cells (not recorded which). The chain has TRBV20-1 and TRBJ1-2; checking the TCRdb D call of TRBD1 is not possible without DNA. This sequence originates from a woman between 50 and 59 years old in good health. CDR3 amino acids: CSARPGQGNGYTF.